The T cell receptor (beta chain) under discussion was sequenced for a study of blood T cell repertoires in COVID-19 (TCRdb year 2020). Study-level background: Samples covering the acute and convalescent phases of COVID-19 were provided by collaborators in the United States, Italy and Spain. The material from the prospective study consisted of cDNA or gDNA derived from T cells, B-cell-depleted T cells, or PBMCs. Subjects who had been exposed to COVID-19, were actively infected with it, or had recovered from it provided the deeply sampled blood TCRbeta repertoires that made up the dataset. The repertoires were released in a freely available public database meant as a resource for research on the immune response to SARS-CoV-2. The samples were drawn from the first 160 participants of the ongoing ImmuneRACE study and from 950 to 1,500 subjects provided by 6 global collaborators. Nearly every sample came with metadata listing a de-identified subject ID, COVID-19 status, age in years and sex. Where available, HLA class I and class II types were taken from metadata supplied by the sample provider and were not determined by assay-based typing. What the authors observed across the whole study: The amount of clinical and demographic metadata varied by source and participant and was provided uncurated.

Here V drops 5 bases and J drops 0 bases, and the junction holds 7 bases not matched to any gene. CDR1 and CDR2, looked up from the germline V gene, are MNHEY and SVGAGI. The CDR3 holds 15 amino acids from the cysteine to the phenylalanine. Only the CDR3 part of the read is kept: 45 bases, read in frame from the first base. This clone has only a few counts. The target of this receptor is not known. No qualities accompany the bases; no much larger clone lies one base away. One collaborating source in Seattle enrolled patients during active infection and followed them longitudinally through the course of disease. The collaborating institutions used their own protocols to collect whole blood in K2EDTA tubes. For TCRbeta analysis, collaborator samples were shipped as frozen whole blood, as isolated PBMCs, or as DNA extracted from either sample type. TCRbeta CDR3 regions were amplified from genomic DNA by means of the immunoSEQ Assay, a bias-controlled multiplex PCR. The study's own analysis went as follows. The number of nucleated cells in each sample was estimated from the amplification of reference gene primers within the assay. To quantify the absolute abundance of each unique TCRbeta CDR3 rearrangement, sequence reads were collapsed and filtered. For each sample, productive Simpson clonality was calculated as the square root of Simpson's diversity index over productive rearrangements. In TCRdb, the immuneACCESS table is reduced to in-frame sequences with V and J assigned. These tables do not hold every clone; where another copy was compared, an unresolved V gene accounts for under half, and the others remain unexplained. Clone size and the V and J calls come from that table; the DNA yielded D and trimming. The sample contains 120,000 to 150,000 clones, about 85% of them found a single time. The ten largest clonotypes hold roughly 2.5% of the sample.

The sequenced sample was peripheral blood. This receptor was obtained from a human donor with COVID-19, enrolled during active disease. The donor label of this sample is uncertain. The chain employs TRBV6-5 and TRBJ2-7, and 7 junctional nucleotides match TRBD1. This receptor has the CDR3 CASSKTGTSSYEQYF. At the DNA level, the sequence is TGTGCCAGCAGTAAGACAGGGACCAGCTCCTACGAGCAGTACTTC.